Presented here are 7 T cell receptor beta chains from one specimen sequenced in a study of multiple sclerosis patients with progressive multifocal leukoencephalopathy. The sample's time point: time of PML onset. TCRdb's copy holds only in-frame clones and misses some; the assay was immunoSEQ multiplex PCR. This table has 25,000 to 30,000 clones, 85% to 90% appearing once. Sequencing used PBMCs, obtained from a patient treated with natalizumab. All receptors come from a woman younger than 45 with progressive multifocal leukoencephalopathy.

V and J are TRBV7-3 and TRBJ2-1, with 8 bases that match TRBD2. The V gene end was trimmed by 5 bases and the J gene end by 0 bases; junction bases not matched to a gene: 6. Per the germline V gene, CDR1 is SGHTA and CDR2 is FQGTGA. The CDR3 covers 16 residues. The CDR3 coding sequence is TGTGCCAGCAGCCCCCAGCGGGGGAGCTCCTACAATGAGCAGTTCTTC. Translated, it gives CASSPQRGSSYNEQFF. Looking up the rest from reference TRBV7-3 and TRBJ2-1 gives the full variable domain: GAGVSQTPSNKVTEKGKYVELRCDPISGHTALYWYRQSLGQGPEFLIYFQGTGAADDSGLPNDRFFAVRPEGSVSTLKIQRTERGDSAVYLCASSPQRGSSYNEQFFGPGTRLTVL.

The rearrangement links TRBV14 to TRBJ2-5; D unclear. V was pared by 4 bases and J by 2 bases, with 8 bases between. This CDR3 is built from 13 residues. In germline, CDR1 is SGHDN, CDR2 FVKESK. The CDR3 DNA reads as TGTGCCAGCAGCCTGTGGTCACAAGAGACCCAGTACTTC. Its protein product is CASSLWSQETQYF.

V gene TRBV30 combines with J gene TRBJ1-5; no firm D call. The CDR3 runs 11 residues. The germline V gene encodes CDR1 GTSNPN and CDR2 SVGIG (reference sequence). With 1 base removed from V and 6 bases from J, the gap between germline ends came to 4 bases. The CDR3 DNA is TGTGCCTGGAGTGGGGGTCAGCCCCAGCATTTT. Protein product: CAWSGGQPQHF.

The gene calls are TRBV2 and TRBJ2-6; 7 bases line up with TRBD1. In germline, CDR1 is SNHLY, CDR2 FYNNEI. V lost 8 bases, J lost 0 bases, and 7 bases stayed unmatched. The CDR3 has 16 residues. For the CDR3, the DNA is TGTGCCAGCCAGGACAGGTTTCTCTCTGGGGCCAACGTCCTGACTTTC. It codes for CASQDRFLSGANVLTF.

This sequence joins TRBV5-4 and TRBJ2-7; D assignment may be TRBD1 or TRBD2 (5 bases each). The CDR3 loop spans 13 amino acids. Germline CDR1 and CDR2: SGHNT and YYREEE (reference sequence). Between the trimmed V and J ends, which lost 3 bases and 2 bases, there was a span of 9 bases. In nucleotides, the CDR3 is TGTGCCAGCAGCTCACGGGACGCCTACGAGCAGTACTTC. The encoded protein is CASSSRDAYEQYF.

The chain carries TRBV5-1 and TRBJ2-5, with a tentative D call TRBD2 (6 bases). The ends were cut back, 7 bases at V and 3 bases at J, with 13 bases in the middle. The CDR3 totals 13 residues. CDR1 and CDR2 (germline): SGHRS, YFSETQ. The CDR3 DNA is TGCGCCAGCGCATCAGAGCGGGAAGAGACCCAGTACTTC. It encodes CASASEREETQYF.

This rearrangement joins TRBV2 to TRBJ2-7; D is perhaps TRBD2 (6 bases). Trimming left V 0 bases short and J 0 bases short, with 12 bases between. Germline-derived CDR1 and CDR2 are SNHLY and FYNNEI. This CDR3 contains 16 residues. The CDR3 loop is CASSEAALASSYEQYF. The CDR3 DNA is TGTGCCAGCAGTGAAGCGGCTCTAGCGAGCTCCTACGAGCAGTACTTC.